This T cell receptor (beta chain) was profiled in a study of monozygotic twins with inflammatory bowel disease. Using the 5' RACE reads, TCRdb records one entry per CDR3 protein without DNA. Its table lists around 400,000 distinct CDR3 sequences. A word on this clonotype: Antigen specificity is unknown.

General study points: Repertoire similarity did not separate concordant from discordant twins, possibly from limited power. IBD-affected twins scored below their healthy co-twins in TCRbeta diversity (inverse Simpson). IBD patients shared fewer clonotypes with others than healthy twins, especially with disease activity.

The specimen was blood. This sequence originates from a human donor with ulcerative colitis or Crohn's disease, or a healthy co-twin of an affected twin (not recorded which).

The CDR3 reads CAWSTGDYEQYF. This chain links TRBV30 with TRBJ2-7; checking the TCRdb D call of TRBD1 is not possible without DNA. This CDR3 comprises 12 residues. Germline CDR1 and CDR2: GTSNPN and SVGIG (reference sequence).